The entry that follows covers one T cell receptor (beta chain) sequence. Its cognate antigen is unknown. These data belong to a study of T-cell reconstitution after alpha-beta-depleted transplantation in children. Study findings and constraints: Surviving recipient cells, namely T cells and thymic progenitors, were the source of high day-60 TCRbeta diversity in some patients. A year had passed since transplant, and T-cell counts and diversity by then came mostly from newly produced T cells.

Unique molecular identifiers were used to barcode this TCRbeta library. TCRdb fed the PCR reads into MiXCR, producing one record per CDR3 protein. This sample carries about 830,000 distinct CDR3 sequences, less than 20% of them seen once, and the ten largest clones take roughly 5%. The CDR3 spans 13 residues. CDR1 is SGHVS, CDR2 FNYEAQ, per germline. Between the trimmed V and J ends, which lost 2 bases and 8 bases, there was a span of 9 bases. The starting material was PBMCs, mostly from graft donor cells, obtained 360 days after TCRalphabeta/CD19-depleted stem cell transplant. This TCR was recovered from a male patient younger than 18 who had a stem cell transplant for acute lymphoblastic leukemia, so the T cells may come from the graft donor. This chain links TRBV7-6 with TRBJ1-4; D unclear. The CDR3 sequence is CASSLRWKEKLFF. CDR3 in DNA: TGTGCCAGCAGCTTAAGGTGGAAGGAAAAACTGTTTTTT.